The 26 T cell receptor beta chains presented below share a single source sample, sequenced in a study of monozygotic twins with inflammatory bowel disease (dated by TCRdb to between 2018 and 2021). The library came from 5' RACE. Sequenced using an Illumina HiSeq 2500. TCRdb reprocessed the reads, so every CDR3 protein sequence counts as one entry and DNA is not shown. This sample's table lists approximately 110,000 distinct CDR3 sequences. In total, the top ten clones hold around 12% of the sample. Specimen: blood. Receptors originate from a human donor with ulcerative colitis or Crohn's disease, or a healthy co-twin of an affected twin (not recorded which).

The chain couples TRBV3-1 to TRBJ2-3; the TCRdb D gene call, TRBD2, has no DNA to confirm it. The CDR3 runs 15 residues. From germline, CDR1 is LGHDT and CDR2 YNNKEL (reference sequence). CDR3 amino acids: CASSQDSGSKDTQYF.

The V and J genes are TRBV29-1 and TRBJ2-3; without DNA, the TCRdb call of TRBD2 cannot be checked. The CDR3 spans 14 residues. Germline V lookup: CDR1 SQVTM, CDR2 ANQGSEA. CDR3 residues: CSVDYSGGIDTQYF.

This clonotype is classed as medium-sized by frequency. V and J are TRBV7-2 and TRBJ1-4. This CDR3 contains 15 residues. The germline gives CDR1 SGHTA, CDR2 FQGNSA. CDR3 protein: CASSLAPSAVEKLFF.

The chain uses TRBV27 and TRBJ1-5. The CDR3 length is 15 residues. Germline CDR1 is MNHEY and CDR2 is SMNVEV (reference sequence). This chain's CDR3 is CASSLTGGPGQPQHF.

The V gene is TRBV20-1, the J gene TRBJ2-2; the D gene TCRdb calls, TRBD2, cannot be checked with no DNA. The V gene's germline CDR1 is DFQATT and CDR2 SNEGSKA (reference sequence). The CDR3 extends over 15 amino acids. CDR3 protein: CSASRGGPNTGELFF.

The chain carries TRBV28 and TRBJ2-7; TCRdb returns TRBD1, unconfirmable since there is no DNA. The germline V gene encodes CDR1 MDHEN and CDR2 SYDVKM. This CDR3 contains 17 residues. This CDR3 is CASSLSFRDRSTYEQYF. The variable domain in full, with the rest retrieved from reference TRBV28 and TRBJ2-7, is DVKVTQSSRYLVKRTGEKVFLECVQDMDHENMFWYRQDPGLGLRLIYFSYDVKMKEKGDIPEGYSVSREKKERFSLILESASTNQTSMYLCASSLSFRDRSTYEQYFGPGTRLTVT.

The J gene is TRBJ2-7, the V gene TRBV11-2; lacking DNA, the TRBD2 call made by TCRdb goes unchecked. CDR1 SGHAT and CDR2 FQNNGV come from the germline V gene. The CDR3 totals 16 residues. The CDR3 sequence: CASSEPGPLSSYEQYF.

The V call is TRBV20-1, the J call TRBJ1-6. CDR1 and CDR2 from the germline V gene are DFQATT and SNEGSKA (reference sequence). The length of the CDR3 is 11 residues. The CDR3 sequence: CSLGLNSPLHF.

The chain uses TRBV6-1 and TRBJ1-6; TCRdb's D gene call, TRBD1, goes unchecked for lack of DNA. CDR3 size: 14 residues. CDR1 is MNHNS and CDR2 is SASEGT in the germline V gene. The CDR3 spells CASRRGTENSPLHF.

This rearrangement joins TRBV20-1 to TRBJ1-4. Germline CDR1 is DFQATT and CDR2 is SNEGSKA (reference sequence). The CDR3 is 14 amino acids. CDR3 residues: CSATDPWVNEKLFF.

The chain couples TRBV7-9 to TRBJ1-1. Germline assignment: CDR1 SEHNR and CDR2 FQNEAQ (reference sequence). The CDR3 extends over 14 amino acids. CDR3 region: CASSSLPLNTEAFF.

CDR3 sequence: CAWSRPPSSYNEQFF. The chain has TRBV30 and TRBJ2-1; TCRdb calls TRBD2, which cannot be checked without DNA. Germline CDR1 is GTSNPN and CDR2 is SVGIG (reference sequence). The CDR3 is 15 residues long.

The chain carries TRBV7-9 and TRBJ1-2; the TRBD1 assignment by TCRdb is unverifiable without DNA. The V gene's germline CDR1 is SEHNR and CDR2 FQNEAQ (reference sequence). The CDR3 extends over 14 amino acids. CDR3 residues: CASSPGTGDYGYTF.

This rearrangement joins TRBV15 to TRBJ2-1. CDR1 and CDR2 (germline): LNHNV, YYDKDF (reference sequence). This CDR3 has 14 amino acids. The CDR3 region is CATSREILRDEQFF.

The CDR3 sequence is CASSPRTGALPYEQYF. The gene calls are TRBV4-2 and TRBJ2-7; without DNA, the TCRdb call of TRBD1 cannot be checked. Germline lookup yields CDR1 LGHNA and CDR2 YNFKEQ. The CDR3 consists of 16 residues.

The CDR3 sequence is CASMKREGRRFNEQFF. This chain uses TRBV5-1 with TRBJ2-1; TCRdb returns TRBD2, unconfirmable since there is no DNA. CDR1 and CDR2 from the germline V gene are SGHRS and YFSETQ. The CDR3 has 16 residues.

V gene TRBV11-2 combines with J gene TRBJ1-6. CDR3 length equals 15 residues. Germline CDR1 is SGHAT and CDR2 is FQNNGV. CDR3 residues: CASSLDIRGNSPLHF.

The V and J genes are TRBV28 and TRBJ2-3. Germline CDR1 MDHEN, CDR2 SYDVKM. The CDR3 length is 13 residues. CDR3 region: CASSFTPTDTQYF.

V is TRBV6-5 and J is TRBJ2-2; the D call from TCRdb, TRBD1, cannot be confirmed without DNA. Germline V gives CDR1 MNHEY, CDR2 SVGAGI. There are 15 residues in the CDR3. CDR3 sequence: CASSYSRGDTGELFF.

The chain joins TRBV5-1 to TRBJ1-1; TCRdb returns TRBD1, unconfirmable since there is no DNA. Per the germline V gene, CDR1 is SGHRS and CDR2 is YFSETQ. This CDR3 is 15 amino acids long. CDR3 in amino acids: CASSALGQGNTEAFF. Full variable domain (missing parts from reference TRBV5-1 and TRBJ1-1): KAGVTQTPRYLIKTRGQQVTLSCSPISGHRSVSWYQQTPGQGLQFLFEYFSETQRNKGNFPGRFSGRQFSNSRSEMNVSTLELGDSALYLCASSALGQGNTEAFFGQGTRLTVV.

The rearrangement links TRBV29-1 to TRBJ1-4; the TCRdb call, TRBD1, lacks DNA for checking. Germline CDR1 reads SQVTM; CDR2 reads ANQGSEA. The CDR3 spans 13 residues. CDR3 region: CSVQDGRGEKLFF.

V and J are TRBV11-2 and TRBJ2-2; TCRdb picks TRBD1, but there is no DNA to check that call. The CDR3 extends over 15 amino acids. Germline CDR1 SGHAT, CDR2 FQNNGV. The CDR3 loop is CASSLTGENTGELFF.

The V and J genes are TRBV2 and TRBJ1-5; TCRdb returns TRBD1, unconfirmable since there is no DNA. CDR3 length: 15 amino acids. Germline lookup yields CDR1 SNHLY and CDR2 FYNNEI. The CDR3 loop is CASSGQGPGNQPQHF.

The V gene is TRBV20-1, the J gene TRBJ2-3. From germline, CDR1 is DFQATT and CDR2 SNEGSKA (reference sequence). The CDR3 covers 11 residues. The CDR3 here is CSARPTDTQYF.

V gene TRBV20-1 combines with J gene TRBJ2-1; the D call from TCRdb, TRBD2, cannot be confirmed without DNA. This CDR3 comprises 17 residues. Germline CDR1 DFQATT, CDR2 SNEGSKA (reference sequence). CDR3: CSARDKAGSLSYNEQFF.

CDR3 residues: CASSRPGLAGLEQYF. The rearrangement links TRBV28 to TRBJ2-7; TCRdb calls TRBD2, which cannot be checked without DNA. Per the germline V gene, CDR1 is MDHEN and CDR2 is SYDVKM. There are 15 residues in the CDR3.